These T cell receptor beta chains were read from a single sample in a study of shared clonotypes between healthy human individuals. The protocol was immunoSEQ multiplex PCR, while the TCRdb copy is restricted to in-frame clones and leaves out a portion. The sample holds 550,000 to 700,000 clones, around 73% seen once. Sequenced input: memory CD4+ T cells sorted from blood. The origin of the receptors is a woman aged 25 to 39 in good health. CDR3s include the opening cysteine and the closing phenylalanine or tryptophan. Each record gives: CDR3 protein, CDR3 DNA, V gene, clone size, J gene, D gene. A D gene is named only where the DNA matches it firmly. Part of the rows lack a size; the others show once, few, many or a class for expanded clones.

CASSWDRTNTGELFF | TGCGCCAGCAGTTGGGACAGAACGAACACCGGGGAGCTGTTTTTT | TRBV5-1 | NA | TRBJ2-2 | TRBD1
CASSLVSADTDTQYF | TGTGCCAGCAGCTTAGTTAGCGCCGACACAGATACGCAGTATTTT | TRBV7-9 | NA | TRBJ2-3 | NA
CASSVVSNSYNEQFF | TGTGCCAGCAGCGTAGTGAGTAACTCCTACAATGAGCAGTTCTTC | TRBV9 | NA | TRBJ2-1 | NA
CASSLKGYEQYF | TGTGCCAGCAGTTTAAAGGGCTACGAGCAGTACTTC | TRBV28 | few | TRBJ2-7 | NA
CASSLSGTTDYEQYF | TGTGCCAGCAGTTTATCCGGGACAACAGACTACGAGCAGTACTTC | TRBV6-5 | NA | TRBJ2-7 | NA
CASSIVAGGTEAFF | TGTGCCAGTAGTATAGTTGCAGGGGGCACTGAAGCTTTCTTT | TRBV19 | few | TRBJ1-1 | TRBD1
CASSESDRGSYEQYF | TGTGCCAGCAGTGAATCGGACAGGGGCTCCTACGAGCAGTACTTC | TRBV2 | NA | TRBJ2-7 | TRBD1
CASSLAGEQTDTQYF | TGTGCCAGCAGCCTAGCGGGAGAGCAGACAGATACGCAGTATTTT | TRBV6-4 | NA | TRBJ2-3 | TRBD2
CASSWDSTISDTQYF | TGTGCCAGCAGTTGGGACTCGACTATCTCAGATACGCAGTATTTT | TRBV2 | NA | TRBJ2-3 | NA
CASSILTGRGNTIYF | TGTGCCAGCAGTATACTGACAGGGCGTGGAAACACCATATATTTT | TRBV28 | NA | TRBJ1-3 | TRBD1
CASTLGGAYEQYF | TGTGCCAGCACCCTAGGAGGTGCCTACGAGCAGTACTTC | TRBV28 | NA | TRBJ2-7 | NA
CASSTSSRDTDYGYTF | TGTGCCAGCAGTACCTCCTCTCGGGACACAGACTATGGCTACACCTTC | TRBV27 | once | TRBJ1-2 | NA
CASSPKTASRVNTEAFF | TGCGCCAGCAGCCCAAAAACGGCGAGCAGGGTGAACACTGAAGCTTTCTTT | TRBV4-1 | NA | TRBJ1-1 | NA
CASSYFKGPPKDNEQFF | TGTGCCAGCAGCTACTTTAAGGGGCCCCCAAAGGACAATGAGCAGTTCTTC | TRBV11-2 | few | TRBJ2-1 | NA
CASSFTGQVSTDTQYF | TGCGCCAGCAGCTTTACCGGACAGGTCTCCACAGATACGCAGTATTTT | TRBV5-1 | NA | TRBJ2-3 | TRBD1
CASSLSGVGRGTYEQYF | TGTGCCAGCAGTTTATCGGGGGTCGGGCGGGGGACCTACGAGCAGTACTTC | TRBV27 | many | TRBJ2-7 | TRBD2
CASSQDRRDGEQFF | TGTGCCAGCAGCCAAGATAGGAGGGATGGTGAGCAGTTCTTC | TRBV4-2 | many | TRBJ2-1 | NA
CASWTGDSYNEQFF | TGTGCCAGCTGGACAGGGGATTCCTACAATGAGCAGTTCTTC | TRBV6-5 | NA | TRBJ2-1 | TRBD1
CASSITGGEQYF | TGTGCCAGCAGCATAACAGGGGGCGAGCAGTACTTC | TRBV6-5 | NA | TRBJ2-7 | TRBD1
CASSQGRTVTDTQYF | TGCGCCAGCAGCCAAGGCCGGACTGTCACAGATACGCAGTATTTT | TRBV4-1 | few | TRBJ2-3 | NA
CASSPGTGGQEAFF | TGCGCCAGCAGCCCCGGGACAGGGGGCCAGGAGGCTTTCTTT | TRBV5-1 | NA | TRBJ1-1 | TRBD1
CASSLPGQGRTGELFF | TGTGCCAGCAGTTTACCGGGACAGGGCCGCACCGGGGAGCTGTTTTTT | TRBV28 | NA | TRBJ2-2 | TRBD1
CASSSRLITDTQYF | TGTGCCAGCAGTTCAAGACTCATAACAGATACGCAGTATTTT | TRBV27 | NA | TRBJ2-3 | NA
CASSGDSSYNEQFF | TGTGCCAGCAGCGGAGACAGCTCCTACAATGAGCAGTTCTTC | TRBV25-1 | NA | TRBJ2-1 | NA
CATITVWGQHTTGELFF | TGTGCCACCATCACCGTGTGGGGACAACACACCACCGGGGAGCTGTTTTTT | TRBV11-2 | NA | TRBJ2-2 | NA
CASAPGRGRARFTYEQYF | TGTGCCAGCGCCCCAGGGCGCGGGAGGGCTCGTTTTACCTACGAGCAGTACTTC | TRBV2 | NA | TRBJ2-7 | TRBD2
CASSHTQREAWETQYF | TGTGCCAGCAGCCACACCCAGCGGGAGGCCTGGGAGACCCAGTACTTC | TRBV6-6 | NA | TRBJ2-5 | TRBD2
CASSLVPRTGAGANVLTF | TGTGCCAGCAGCTTGGTCCCTCGGACAGGGGCTGGGGCCAACGTCCTGACTTTC | TRBV5-6 | NA | TRBJ2-6 | TRBD1
CASSSPSGALSYEQYF | TGTGCCAGCAGTTCCCCTTCCGGGGCCCTCTCCTACGAGCAGTACTTC | TRBV6-5 | NA | TRBJ2-7 | NA
CASSGLPPGQRSYGYTF | TGTGCCAGCAGTGGCCTGCCCCCGGGACAGCGGAGTTATGGCTACACCTTC | TRBV6-1 | NA | TRBJ1-2 | TRBD1
CASSARRDTQYF | TGTGCCAGCAGTGCCCGGAGGGATACGCAGTATTTT | TRBV25-1 | NA | TRBJ2-3 | NA
CASSQDLHRSDEQYF | TGCGCCAGCAGCCAAGATCTACACAGGAGCGACGAGCAGTACTTC | TRBV4-1 | many | TRBJ2-7 | NA
CASRKAGGTYEQYF | TGTGCCAGTAGAAAGGCGGGAGGCACCTACGAGCAGTACTTC | TRBV19 | NA | TRBJ2-7 | TRBD2
CASKTDGRLARSSYEQYF | TGTGCCAGCAAGACTGACGGACGACTTGCGCGGAGCTCCTACGAGCAGTACTTC | TRBV7-7 | NA | TRBJ2-7 | NA
CASRYSGSGADTQYF | TGTGCCAGCAGATATTCAGGCAGTGGGGCAGATACGCAGTATTTT | TRBV28 | NA | TRBJ2-3 | NA
CSATGWGRNTEAFF | TGCAGCGCGACCGGGTGGGGAAGGAACACTGAAGCTTTCTTT | TRBV29-1 | NA | TRBJ1-1 | NA
CASSPGGLPSYEQYF | TGCGCCAGCAGCCCCGGGGGACTACCCTCCTACGAGCAGTACTTC | TRBV4-1 | NA | TRBJ2-7 | TRBD2
CASTPSWAGGLAQYF | TGTGCCAGCACCCCCTCGTGGGCGGGAGGGCTCGCGCAGTACTTC | TRBV6-1 | NA | TRBJ2-7 | TRBD2
CASRSSGRIGDTQYF | TGTGCCAGCAGATCTAGCGGGAGGATAGGGGATACGCAGTATTTT | TRBV7-2 | NA | TRBJ2-3 | TRBD2
CASSTLGRRNTEAFF | TGTGCCAGCAGCACCCTCGGTCGGAGGAACACTGAAGCTTTCTTT | TRBV27 | NA | TRBJ1-1 | NA
CASSQPTRYPDTQYF | TGCGCCAGCAGCCAACCAACTAGGTACCCAGATACGCAGTATTTT | TRBV4-1 | NA | TRBJ2-3 | NA
CASSLEFATGGRLGETQYF | TGTGCCAGCAGCTTAGAGTTCGCCACGGGCGGGAGACTTGGGGAGACCCAGTACTTC | TRBV7-2 | NA | TRBJ2-5 | TRBD2
CASVVRNTEAFF | TGTGCCAGTGTTGTACGGAACACTGAAGCTTTCTTT | TRBV6-1 | NA | TRBJ1-1 | NA
CASSPRRTDTQYF | TGTGCCAGCAGCCCCCGGAGGACAGATACGCAGTATTTT | TRBV27 | NA | TRBJ2-3 | NA
CATSRVIFMVAANTGELFF | TGTGCCACCAGCAGAGTAATCTTTATGGTGGCAGCGAACACCGGGGAGCTGTTTTTT | TRBV15 | once | TRBJ2-2 | NA
CAWSVSGAGHSPLHF | TGTGCCTGGAGTGTATCCGGGGCCGGACATTCACCCCTCCACTTT | TRBV30 | NA | TRBJ1-6 | NA
CASSQVRDRAYEQYF | TGTGCCAGTTCGCAAGTCCGGGACAGGGCCTACGAGCAGTACTTC | TRBV10-3 | NA | TRBJ2-7 | TRBD1
CASSSGWVRGPGGYTF | TGTGCCAGCAGCTCTGGGTGGGTCAGGGGGCCCGGTGGCTACACCTTC | TRBV5-5 | NA | TRBJ1-2 | TRBD1
CASSLSGPGNQPQHF | TGTGCCAGCAGCTTATCAGGTCCCGGCAATCAGCCCCAGCATTTT | TRBV7-9 | NA | TRBJ1-5 | NA
CASSPDLRGTYNEQFF | TGTGCCAGCAGCCCAGACCTTCGCGGGACCTACAATGAGCAGTTCTTC | TRBV5-4 | few | TRBJ2-1 | NA
CASSQDPRRANVLTF | TGTGCCAGCAGCCAGGACCCGAGGAGGGCCAACGTCCTGACTTTC | TRBV11-2 | few | TRBJ2-6 | NA
CAWSPTGQETQYF | TGTGCCTGGAGTCCGACAGGGCAAGAGACCCAGTACTTC | TRBV30 | few | TRBJ2-5 | TRBD1
CASSGTSGRPWETQYF | TGTGCCAGCAGCGGGACTAGCGGGAGACCCTGGGAGACCCAGTACTTC | TRBV6-6 | NA | TRBJ2-5 | TRBD2
CASSPGQGDEQYF | TGTGCCAGCTCACCGGGACAGGGGGACGAGCAGTACTTC | TRBV18 | NA | TRBJ2-7 | TRBD1
CASSLTDRIYEQYF | TGTGCCAGCAGTTTAACCGACAGGATCTACGAGCAGTACTTC | TRBV28 | NA | TRBJ2-7 | NA
CASRYGVGETQYF | TGTGCCAGCCGATACGGGGTCGGGGAGACCCAGTACTTC | TRBV7-9 | once | TRBJ2-5 | NA
CASSAYGDQPQHF | TGTGCCAGCAGTGCGTATGGGGACCAGCCCCAGCATTTT | TRBV6-1 | once | TRBJ1-5 | NA